These 16 T cell receptor beta chains originate from one sample sequenced in a study of cytomegalovirus exposure and HLA in healthy donors. The primer mix had 60 Vbeta and 13 Jbeta primers. Data came from immunoSEQ multiplex PCR; TCRdb stores just in-frame clones and leaves some out. The sample contains 90,000 to 100,000 clones, approximately 60% of which appear only once. Sequencing input: PBMCs. Receptor source: a boy between 5 and 17 years old in good health and CMV-seropositive.

This clone was picked up a small number of times. Its ends do not fully match the called genes, so a read error is possible. The CDR3 protein is CSSSSDNQPQHF. The CDR3 coding sequence is TGTTCCAGCAGCTCCGACAACCAGCCCCAGCATTTT. This chain uses TRBV7-9 with TRBJ1-5; D is uncertain. Germline V gene data show CDR1 as SEHNR and CDR2 as FQNEAQ (reference sequence). This CDR3 has 12 amino acids.

The J gene is TRBJ1-4, the V gene TRBV7-8; the match to TRBD1 covers 7 bases. Germline trimming cut 2 bases from V and 1 base from J; bases unmatched to any gene: 7. The CDR3 has 17 residues. Germline-derived CDR1 and CDR2 are SGHVS and FQNEAQ. In DNA, the CDR3 is TGTGCCAGCAGCTTAAGAAGGGGGCAGGGAACTAATGAAAAACTGTTTTTT. Encoded protein: CASSLRRGQGTNEKLFF.

This chain links TRBV18 with TRBJ2-7; D remains ambiguous. Germline assignment: CDR1 KGHSH and CDR2 LQKENI. CDR3 length: 15 residues. Trimming removed 4 bases from V and 0 bases from J, with 13 bases in between. CDR3 sequence: CASSLQARSSYEQYF. CDR3 nucleotides: TGTGCCAGCTCACTCCAGGCCCGAAGCTCCTACGAGCAGTACTTC.

The chain uses TRBV6-5 and TRBJ1-1, with D uncertain. The germline V gene has CDR1 MNHEY and CDR2 SVGAGI. V was clipped by 5 bases and J by 8 bases, with 15 bases between them. The CDR3 has 13 residues. The CDR3 sequence is CASSTAGTQEAFF. CDR3 nucleotide sequence: TGTGCCAGCAGTACCGCAGGAACCCAAGAAGCTTTCTTT.

This clone was seen more than once but under ten times. The chain combines TRBV5-1 with TRBJ1-2, with 12 bases identical to TRBD1. The germline gives CDR1 SGHRS, CDR2 YFSETQ. Trimming cost V 6 bases and J 7 bases; bases outside gene matches: 7. The CDR3 sequence is 14 residues long. In nucleotides, the CDR3 is TGCGCCAGCAACGTAGGGACAGGGGGCAGTGGCTACACCTTC. Protein sequence: CASNVGTGGSGYTF. The full variable domain, in which reference TRBV5-1 and TRBJ1-2 provide the parts outside the CDR3, is KAGVTQTPRYLIKTRGQQVTLSCSPISGHRSVSWYQQTPGQGLQFLFEYFSETQRNKGNFPGRFSGRQFSNSRSEMNVSTLELGDSALYLCASNVGTGGSGYTFGSGTRLTVV.

The chain recombines TRBV12-5 with TRBJ1-1; unclear D gene. Deletions cut 0 bases from V and 8 bases from J, with 19 bases between. CDR3 length: 16 residues. The germline CDR1 and CDR2 sequences are LGHNT and FRNRAP. The CDR3 region is CASGLVKAGRVWEAFF. As DNA, the CDR3 is TGTGCTAGTGGTTTGGTTAAGGCGGGCCGTGTATGGGAAGCTTTCTTT.

This clone appeared once. The rearrangement joins TRBV27 to TRBJ2-1, with 7 bases lining up with TRBD2. Germline V gene lookup returns CDR1 MNHEY and CDR2 SMNVEV (reference sequence). The CDR3 spans 16 residues. Unmatched junction bases numbered 15, after V lost 6 bases and J lost 7 bases. CDR3 sequence (DNA): TGTGCCAGCAGCCCCAACAGCGGGATGGGGCTTAATGAGCAGTTCTTC. Translation: CASSPNSGMGLNEQFF.

The sample holds a few counts of this clone. The sample contains more than one DNA sequence encoding this CDR3. The chain links TRBV20-1 to TRBJ2-7; D is perhaps TRBD1 (6 bases). Germline-derived CDR1 and CDR2 are DFQATT and SNEGSKA (reference sequence). V was cut by 3 bases and J by 4 bases, with 7 bases left in between. The CDR3 has 11 residues. Here the CDR3 DNA reads TGCAGTGCTAGCAGGGGTTACGAGCAGTACTTC. Residues: CSASRGYEQYF.

The gene calls are TRBV2 and TRBJ1-1, with a weak D call TRBD1 (6 bases). Trimming removed 4 bases at V and 1 base at J, with 7 bases between. Germline assignment: CDR1 SNHLY and CDR2 FYNNEI. CDR3 length: 13 residues. The CDR3: CASSGGQNTEAFF. DNA of the CDR3: TGTGCCAGCAGTGGGGGACAGAACACTGAAGCTTTCTTT.

In this sample, this clone turned up a few times. The V call is TRBV2, the J call TRBJ1-2; tentatively, D is TRBD1 (5 bases). Looked up from germline, CDR1 is SNHLY and CDR2 is FYNNEI. Trimming took 0 bases from V and 5 from J, leaving 10 bases between them. The CDR3 length is 14 residues. In DNA, the CDR3 is TGTGCCAGCAGTGAAGCGCTAAGACAGTATGGCTACACCTTC. Protein product: CASSEALRQYGYTF.

This sequence joins TRBV19 and TRBJ1-3; TRBD1 is a possible D gene (6 bases). This CDR3 is built from 15 residues. V was cut by 5 bases and J by 0 bases, with 11 bases left in between. Germline V gives CDR1 LNHDA, CDR2 SQIVND (reference sequence). The CDR3 protein is CASSATGGSGNTIYF. Here the CDR3 DNA reads TGTGCCAGTAGTGCGACAGGCGGCTCTGGAAACACCATATATTTT.

This clone was seen only a few times. V gene TRBV2 combines with J gene TRBJ1-1, with TRBD1 as a possible D gene (6 bases). Trimming removed 7 bases at V and 7 bases at J, with 10 bases between. The CDR3 length is 11 residues. CDR1 is SNHLY, CDR2 FYNNEI, per germline. This CDR3 is CASTRDIEAFF. CDR3 nucleotides: TGTGCCAGCACCCGGGACATTGAAGCTTTCTTT.

There are a few counts of this clone. The chain combines TRBV10-2 with TRBJ1-2, with 9 bases fitting TRBD1. The V and J ends lost 6 bases and 8 bases, in that order; junction bases with no gene match: 13. The CDR3 loop spans 15 amino acids. CDR1 is WSHSY, CDR2 SAAADI, per germline. The CDR3 sequence is CASRDPGTGTKGYTF. In DNA, the CDR3 is TGCGCCAGCAGGGATCCCGGGACAGGGACAAAGGGCTACACCTTC.

A note on this clone: One junction end does not reproduce the germline sequence, and a read error may be involved. The J gene is TRBJ2-1, the V gene TRBV7-9; 8 nucleotides match TRBD1. Per germline, CDR1 SEHNR and CDR2 FQNEAQ (reference sequence). The CDR3 spans 15 residues. The CDR3 region is CSSSVTGTGLSEQFF. The CDR3 nucleotides are TGTTCCAGCAGTGTTACCGGGACAGGCTTGAGTGAGCAGTTCTTC.

The chain carries TRBV5-1 and TRBJ2-1; 8 nucleotides match TRBD2. With 3 bases clipped from V and 2 bases from J, the junction kept 7 bases outside the gene matches. Germline assignment: CDR1 SGHRS and CDR2 YFSETQ. The length of the CDR3 is 16 residues. The CDR3 DNA reads TGCGCCAGCAGCTCACTGAGCGGGGGCCCCTACAATGAGCAGTTCTTC. Translated, it gives CASSSLSGGPYNEQFF.

The chain is built from TRBV5-1 and TRBJ1-1, with 7 bases that match TRBD1. Trimming removed 4 bases from V and 4 bases from J; junction bases left unmatched: 10. The germline gives CDR1 SGHRS, CDR2 YFSETQ. This CDR3 comprises 15 residues. The CDR3 sequence: CASSPLTGESTEAFF. The CDR3 DNA reads TGCGCCAGCAGCCCCCTCACAGGGGAGAGCACTGAAGCTTTCTTT.